This T cell receptor beta chain was retrieved from a study of regulatory T cells in long-lasting Graves disease. Study-wide results and limits: Possibly, too few samples lowered accuracy.

This clonotype was picked up many times. The target antigen is unknown. Arm-PCR of CDR3 regions and iRepertoire HTBI primers were used to build TCR beta libraries. TCRdb fed the multiplex PCR reads into MiXCR, producing one record per CDR3 protein. The sample includes some 410,000 distinct CDR3 sequences, around 15% of them seen just once. V shed 5 bases and J shed 6 bases, with 17 bases lying between them. This CDR3 region has 15 residues. The germline V gene encodes CDR1 MDHEN and CDR2 SYDVKM. The sample's time point: newly diagnosed GD, antithyroid drugs for less than 3 months. RNA from PBMCs was the source of the TCR library. EDTA tubes were used for drawing nine milliliters of peripheral blood. The data were also submitted as part of a second study, on T cells in Graves' hyperthyroidism and ophthalmopathy. That paper adds: The study left out patients who had uncontrolled infection, other autoimmune disease, pregnancy or lactation. During a first-round RT-PCR of the TCR CDR3, the HTBI primer set was used.

This TCR was recovered from a woman younger than 45 with Graves disease. This specimen was peripheral blood mononuclear cells (PBMCs), taken at new diagnosis, from a patient treated with antithyroid drugs. V is TRBV28 and J is TRBJ1-5; D is possibly TRBD1 (5 bases). The CDR3 DNA follows: TGTGCCAGCAGTCGACGTCGGGGGAGGGGTCAGCCCCAGCATTTT. Translated, it gives CASSRRRGRGQPQHF. The entire variable domain, with the rest obtained from reference TRBV28 and TRBJ1-5, is as follows: DVKVTQSSRYLVKRTGEKVFLECVQDMDHENMFWYRQDPGLGLRLIYFSYDVKMKEKGDIPEGYSVSREKKERFSLILESASTNQTSMYLCASSRRRGRGQPQHFGDGTRLSIL.